These 15 T cell receptor beta chains originate from one sample sequenced in a study of OX40 agonist ivuxolimab in advanced cancers. Library construction relied on the immunoSEQ multiplex PCR assay. TCRdb limited this immuneACCESS table to in-frame rearrangements with V and J called. A share of clones is missing; checked studies link under half to unresolved V genes, and the rest is unexplained. Within this sample are tens of thousands of clones, with roughly 94% of them counted one time only. The ten biggest clones cover 8% to 10% of the sample. The source material was CD4+ or CD8+ T cells sorted from blood, sampled in a trial of the OX40 agonist ivuxolimab. These receptors were collected from an adult with an advanced solid tumor such as melanoma, head and neck, liver or kidney cancer.

This sequence joins TRBV4-3 and TRBJ2-7; no definite D call. CDR1 is LGHNA and CDR2 is YSLEER in the germline V gene. Trimming took 0 bases from V and 3 from J, leaving 12 bases between them. CDR3 length equals 15 residues. The CDR3 sequence: CASSQDQDGFYEQYF. Here the CDR3 DNA reads TGCGCCAGCAGCCAAGATCAGGACGGTTTCTACGAGCAGTACTTC.

V is TRBV13 and J is TRBJ2-3, with TRBD2 matching 8 bases. CDR3 length: 14 amino acids. Germline V gene sequence: CDR1 PRHDT, CDR2 FYEKMQ (reference sequence). Unmatched junction bases numbered 1, after V lost 0 bases and J lost 5 bases. Here the CDR3 DNA reads TGTGCCAGCAGCTTAGGCGGGGGGGGAGATACGCAGTATTTT. Its translation is CASSLGGGGDTQYF.

The DNA for the CDR3 is TGTGCCAGCAGTCTATCCGGGATCACTCCCGATGAGCAGTTCTTC. This translates into CASSLSGITPDEQFF. This chain uses TRBV28 with TRBJ2-1; a weak D match, TRBD2 (5 bases). The CDR3 contains 15 residues. Germline CDR1 reads MDHEN; CDR2 reads SYDVKM. The V gene lost 5 bases and the J gene lost 8 bases, with 19 bases spanning the gap.

The chain employs TRBV4-1 and TRBJ1-4, with 9 bases identical to TRBD1. This CDR3 is 16 amino acids long. CDR1 MGHRA and CDR2 YSYEKL come from the germline V gene. V was clipped by 1 base and J by 6 bases; unmatched bases: 6. This chain's CDR3 is CASSQVYRGQDEKLFF. Written as DNA, the CDR3 is TGCGCCAGCAGCCAAGTTTACAGGGGGCAGGATGAAAAACTGTTTTTT.

This rearrangement joins TRBV27 to TRBJ2-5, with D tentatively TRBD1 (5 bases). CDR3 length: 14 residues. In germline, CDR1 is MNHEY, CDR2 SMNVEV (reference sequence). The V gene lost 5 bases and the J gene lost 7 bases, with 17 bases spanning the gap. The CDR3 spells CASSDSNLPGTQYF. The CDR3 region has the DNA TGTGCCAGCAGTGACAGTAACCTTCCAGGGACCCAGTACTTC.

This chain uses TRBV6-5 with TRBJ1-6; 9 bases fit TRBD1. Germline V gives CDR1 MNHEY, CDR2 SVGAGI. The CDR3 spans 15 residues. V trimming: 4 bases; J trimming: 8 bases; junction bases outside the gene matches: 6. CDR3 in amino acids: CASSLGTGFDSPLHF. CDR3 nucleotide sequence: TGTGCCAGCAGTTTGGGGACAGGGTTCGATTCACCCCTCCACTTT.

The gene calls are TRBV30 and TRBJ2-1; D perhaps matches TRBD1 (6 bases). The CDR3 extends over 12 amino acids. Germline V gene sequence: CDR1 GTSNPN, CDR2 SVGIG (reference sequence). V lost 2 bases, J lost 10 bases, and 12 bases lay in between. Here the CDR3 DNA reads TGTGCCTGGAGTACAGGGATCAAAGAGCAGTTCTTC. The encoded protein is CAWSTGIKEQFF.

The rearrangement uses TRBV21-1 and TRBJ1-1. TRBV21-1 is a pseudogene locus. The CDR3 totals 13 residues. In DNA, the CDR3 is TGTGCCAGCAGCAAAGGGAGAAACACTGAAGCTTTCTTT. Protein: CASSKGRNTEAFF.

V is TRBV9 and J is TRBJ2-5; D possibly matches TRBD1 or TRBD2 (5 bases each). In germline, CDR1 is SGDLS, CDR2 YYNGEE. This CDR3 is 15 amino acids long. V was shortened by 2 bases and J by 4 bases, with 15 bases between the two germline ends. The CDR3 loop reads CASSVGTESRETQYF. The CDR3 coding sequence is TGTGCCAGCAGCGTCGGGACCGAATCGAGAGAGACCCAGTACTTC.

The chain joins TRBV28 to TRBJ1-1; no clear D gene. The V end was cut by 7 bases, the J end by 2 bases, with 8 bases between. Germline V gene data show CDR1 as MDHEN and CDR2 as SYDVKM. CDR3 length equals 12 residues. The CDR3 DNA reads TGTGCCAGCATTGGTCCCAACACTGAAGCTTTCTTT. Amino acids: CASIGPNTEAFF.

Written as DNA, the CDR3 is TGTGCCAGCAGCGTAGCTACCCTAGGGCAGTGGAACTATGGCTACACCTTC. This sequence encodes CASSVATLGQWNYGYTF. The chain is built from TRBV9 and TRBJ1-2; D gene ambiguous. Germline CDR1 reads SGDLS; CDR2 reads YYNGEE. This CDR3 comprises 17 residues. Between the trimmed V and J ends, which lost 0 bases and 2 bases, there was a span of 17 bases.

In nucleotides, the CDR3 is TGTGCCAGCAGCGCGGGACTAGCGGGAGAGCAGTTCTTC. Translating gives CASSAGLAGEQFF. The chain combines TRBV11-1 with TRBJ2-1; 13 positions match TRBD2. Germline V gene lookup returns CDR1 SGHAT and CDR2 FQDESV (reference sequence). This CDR3 spans 13 amino acids. V was pared by 5 bases and J by 10 bases, with 2 bases of the junction left unmatched.

A few counts support this clone. This sequence joins TRBV7-9 and TRBJ2-7; 7 bases are shared with TRBD1. Germline CDR1 SEHNR, CDR2 FQNEAQ (reference sequence). The V gene end was trimmed by 5 bases and the J gene end by 0 bases; junction bases not matched to a gene: 4. The CDR3 contains 14 residues. The CDR3 nucleotides read TGTGCCAGCAGCACATGGACAGGCTCCTACGAGCAGTACTTC. Its protein product is CASSTWTGSYEQYF.

The rearrangement uses TRBV7-3 and TRBJ2-5, with 12 nucleotides matching TRBD2. Trimming took 6 bases from V and 1 from J; bases not matched to a gene: 3. The germline V gene has CDR1 SGHTA and CDR2 FQGTGA. The CDR3 sequence is 15 residues long. CDR3 nucleotides: TGTGCCAGCAGTCCTAGCGGGGGGGCCCAAGAGACCCAGTACTTC. Translating it yields CASSPSGGAQETQYF.

The chain employs TRBV7-9 and TRBJ2-1; D remains ambiguous. The ends were cut back, 5 bases at V and 1 base at J, with 15 bases in the middle. The CDR3 runs 16 residues. Germline V lookup: CDR1 SEHNR, CDR2 FQNEAQ (reference sequence). The CDR3 reads CASSNLLSRSYNEQFF. The CDR3 region has the DNA TGTGCCAGCAGCAACCTCCTATCCAGGTCCTACAATGAGCAGTTCTTC.